One and the same sample provided the 3 T cell receptor beta chains below, sequenced in a study of CD8 T cells in Susac syndrome. Reverse transcription of about 0.5 to 1 ug RNA was performed with random hexamers. TCRdb processed the immunoSEQ multiplex PCR reads anew with MiXCR; each CDR3 protein has one entry. The sample shows 160,000 or so distinct CDR3 sequences, 92% of them seen only once. Material for sequencing was CD4+ T cells from PBMCs. Receptor source: a human donor in good health.

The count of this clonotype is one. This chain connects TRBV3-1 to TRBJ2-7; TRBD2 might be the D (5 bases). In germline, CDR1 is LGHDT, CDR2 YNNKEL (reference sequence). V was shortened by 0 bases and J by 9 bases, with 12 bases between the two germline ends. The CDR3 runs to 13 residues. The CDR3 nucleotides read TGTGCCAGCAGCCAAGATAAAGGAGGTAGGCAGTACTTC. Its protein is CASSQDKGGRQYF.

V is TRBV12-3 or TRBV12-4 and J is TRBJ1-2; D remains ambiguous. The CDR3 totals 12 residues. V lost 4 bases, J lost 7 bases, and 10 bases lay in between. CDR3 DNA: TGTGCCAGCAGTTCCGGGGTGGGTGGCTACACCTTC. This gives the protein CASSSGVGGYTF.

The gene calls are TRBV7-3 and TRBJ2-1, with D possibly being TRBD1 (6 bases). Trimming removed 3 bases from V and 0 bases from J, with 12 bases in between. The V gene's germline CDR1 is SGHTA and CDR2 FQGTGA. This CDR3 is 16 amino acids long. CDR3 bases: TGTGCCAGCAGCTTCCGGGACACTGGCTCCTACAATGAGCAGTTCTTC. As protein: CASSFRDTGSYNEQFF.